The sequence of this TCR beta chain was determined in a study of OX40 agonist ivuxolimab in advanced cancers. Findings and caveats of the study: Specificity for antigen went undetermined in the expanded peripheral T cells.

The sampling schedule covered blood at baseline, cycle 4 day 1, and cycle 7 day 1. Assay: immunoSEQ multiplex PCR; the TCRdb copy retains only in-frame clones and omits some. There are about 86,000 clones in the sample; roughly nine tenths occur only once, and roughly 8.7% lies in the top ten. This CDR3 is built from 12 residues. Germline loops: CDR1 SGHDN, CDR2 FVKESK. V was cut by 1 base and J by 7 bases, with 8 bases left in between. This clone was counted only a few times. Its antigen is not identified. The TCR comes from an adult with an advanced solid tumor such as melanoma, head and neck, liver or kidney cancer. Sequenced here: CD4+ or CD8+ T cells sorted from blood, sampled in a trial of the OX40 agonist ivuxolimab. The rearrangement uses TRBV14 and TRBJ2-7; no firm D call. The CDR3 DNA reads as TGTGCCAGCAGCCAAGGGGGTTGGGAGCAGTACTTC. Translated: CASSQGGWEQYF.